These 4 T cell receptor beta chains originate from one sample sequenced in a study of blood T cell repertoires in COVID-19. TCRdb's table, derived via immunoSEQ multiplex PCR, lists solely in-frame clones and lacks some. The repertoire holds some 140,000 clones, with 80% to 90% as singletons. Sequencing input: peripheral blood. These receptors were taken from a human donor in a cohort sampled during active COVID-19.

V gene TRBV5-5 combines with J gene TRBJ2-1, with D perhaps matching TRBD1 (6 bases). Germline V gene lookup returns CDR1 SGHKS and CDR2 YYEKEE (reference sequence). Trimming shortened V by 1 base and J by 8 bases, and 16 bases separated the two germline ends. CDR3 length: 15 residues. The CDR3 nucleotides are TGTGCCAGCAGCTTGCTAGCAGGGGCGAGCGATGAGCAGTTCTTC. This translates into CASSLLAGASDEQFF.

In the case of this clone: This likely reflects a read error, since a far larger clone is one base away. The sample carries other DNA sequences with the same CDR3. This chain uses TRBV5-1 with TRBJ2-5, with 10 bases lining up with TRBD2. The CDR3 has 13 residues. The V and J ends lost 8 bases and 5 bases, in that order; junction bases with no gene match: 6. CDR1 is SGHRS and CDR2 is YFSETQ in the germline V gene. CDR3 bases: TGCGCCAGTCAGCGGGGGGGAGGGGAGACCCAGTACTTC. Its translation: CASQRGGGETQYF. The entire variable domain, with the rest obtained from reference TRBV5-1 and TRBJ2-5, is as follows: KAGVTQTPRYLIKTRGQQVTLSCSPISGHRSVSWYQQTPGQGLQFLFEYFSETQRNKGNFPGRFSGRQFSNSRSEMNVSTLELGDSALYLCASQRGGGETQYFGPGTRLLVL.

The chain carries TRBV6-5 and TRBJ2-5; D unresolved. Germline V gives CDR1 MNHEY, CDR2 SVGAGI. V lost 2 bases to trimming and J lost 5 bases, with 15 bases between them. The CDR3 totals 15 residues. DNA for the CDR3: TGTGCCAGCAGTTACGAGATGTCAGTCGGGGAGACCCAGTACTTC. This codes for CASSYEMSVGETQYF.

This chain connects TRBV7-9 to TRBJ2-1, with TRBD1 matching over 12 bases. CDR3 length equals 17 residues. The V gene end was trimmed by 5 bases and the J gene end by 6 bases; junction bases not matched to a gene: 11. Germline values: CDR1 SEHNR, CDR2 FQNEAQ (reference sequence). The CDR3 protein is CASSPRFGTGGFNEQFF. CDR3 nucleotides: TGTGCCAGCAGCCCCCGTTTCGGGACAGGGGGCTTCAATGAGCAGTTCTTC.